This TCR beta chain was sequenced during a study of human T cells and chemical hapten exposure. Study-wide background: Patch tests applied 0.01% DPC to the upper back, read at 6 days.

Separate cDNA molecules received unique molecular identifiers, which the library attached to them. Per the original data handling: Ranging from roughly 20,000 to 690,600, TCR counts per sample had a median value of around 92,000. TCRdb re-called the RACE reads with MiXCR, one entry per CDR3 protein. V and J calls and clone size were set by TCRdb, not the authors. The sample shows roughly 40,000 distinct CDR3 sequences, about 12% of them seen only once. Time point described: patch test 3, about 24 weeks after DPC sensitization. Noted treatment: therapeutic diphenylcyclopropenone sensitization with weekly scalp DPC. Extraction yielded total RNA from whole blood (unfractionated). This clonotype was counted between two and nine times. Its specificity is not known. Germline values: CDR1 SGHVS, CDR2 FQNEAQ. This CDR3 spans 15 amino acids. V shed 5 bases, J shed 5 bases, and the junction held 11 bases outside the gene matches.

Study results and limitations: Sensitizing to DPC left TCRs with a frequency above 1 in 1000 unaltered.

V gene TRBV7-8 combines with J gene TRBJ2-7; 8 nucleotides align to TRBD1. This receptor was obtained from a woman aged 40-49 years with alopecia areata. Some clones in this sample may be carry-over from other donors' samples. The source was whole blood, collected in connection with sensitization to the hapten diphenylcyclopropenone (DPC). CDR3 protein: CASSPTPGQVHEQYF. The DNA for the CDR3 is TGTGCCAGCAGCCCGACTCCGGGACAGGTGCACGAGCAGTACTTC.